Only a few counts were recorded for the clone carrying this T cell receptor (beta chain). The target antigen is unknown. The CDR3 totals 14 residues. Germline CDR1 and CDR2: SGHKS and YYEKEE (reference sequence). V shed 1 base and J shed 2 bases, with 7 bases lying between them. The unexposed donors gave CD4+ T cells in about 2010-2018, prior to COVID-19. Isolation of CD4+ T cells took place after about 9 days in culture. The data originate from a study of CD4 T cells in relation to SARS-CoV-2 and coronaviruses. TCRdb keeps only in-frame clones here, not all; method: immunoSEQ multiplex PCR. Among 17,000 or so clones listed, about four fifths were seen once.

This TCR was recovered from a human donor in good health. Input material: CD4+ T cells from PBMCs, cultured in vitro. V usage is TRBV5-5 and J usage is TRBJ1-3; no clear D gene. CDR3 DNA sequence: TGTGCCAGCAGCTTGTCGCCAGCTGGAAACACCATATATTTT. It encodes CASSLSPAGNTIYF. Combining the CDR3 with reference TRBV5-5 and TRBJ1-3 gives the whole variable domain DAGVTQSPTHLIKTRGQQVTLRCSPISGHKSVSWYQQVLGQGPQFIFQYYEKEERGRGNFPDRFSARQFPNYSSELNVNALLLGDSALYLCASSLSPAGNTIYFGEGSWLTVV.